The 6 T cell receptor beta chains below were found in one sample sequenced in a study of human T cells and chemical hapten exposure. Time point defined: pre-sensitization, week 0. The treatment was: therapeutic diphenylcyclopropenone sensitization with weekly scalp DPC. TCRdb called the RACE reads again in MiXCR, with one record for every CDR3 protein. The data show around 260,000 distinct CDR3 sequences, about 9% seen once. The sequences come from whole blood, collected in connection with sensitization to the hapten diphenylcyclopropenone (DPC). The receptors were gathered from a woman in her thirties or forties with alopecia areata. Some clones in this sample may be carry-over from other donors' samples.

This chain links TRBV7-2 with TRBJ1-5; TRBD1 is a possible D gene (5 bases). Germline V lookup: CDR1 SGHTA, CDR2 FQGNSA. V was shortened by 1 base and J by 11 bases, with 12 bases between the two germline ends. The CDR3 consists of 13 residues. This CDR3 is CASSLEGQGSQHF. The CDR3 DNA reads as TGTGCCAGCAGCTTAGAGGGGCAGGGTTCCCAGCATTTT. Together with reference TRBV7-2 and TRBJ1-5, the CDR3 gives the full variable domain: GAGVSQSPSNKVTEKGKDVELRCDPISGHTALYWYRQSLGQGLEFLIYFQGNSAPDKSGLPSDRFSAERTGGSVSTLTIQRTQQEDSAVYLCASSLEGQGSQHFGDGTRLSIL.

The chain couples TRBV19 to TRBJ1-1; D ambiguous. Germline CDR1 and CDR2: LNHDA and SQIVND (reference sequence). The CDR3 consists of 15 residues. V lost 8 bases, J lost 0 bases, and 16 bases lay in between. The CDR3 sequence: CASEWSGRMNTEAFF. CDR3 nucleotides: TGTGCCAGTGAATGGTCCGGGAGGATGAACACTGAAGCTTTCTTT.

This clonotype came up a few times. The rearrangement uses TRBV7-3 and TRBJ1-1; no reliable D call. CDR3 length: 13 residues. Germline V gene lookup returns CDR1 SGHTA and CDR2 FQGTGA. V was trimmed by 3 bases and J by 2 bases, leaving 7 bases between them. The CDR3 sequence is CASSFSSNTEAFF. The CDR3 DNA sequence: TGTGCCAGCAGCTTTTCCAGTAACACTGAAGCTTTCTTT.

Many counts were recorded for this clonotype. The chain couples TRBV4-1 to TRBJ2-3, with a tentative D call TRBD2 (6 bases). CDR3 length equals 15 residues. Trimming shortened V by 0 bases and J by 7 bases, and 14 bases separated the two germline ends. Looked up from germline, CDR1 is MGHRA and CDR2 is YSYEKL. The CDR3 here is CASSQDRAGRNTQYF. The CDR3 DNA is TGCGCCAGCAGCCAAGATAGAGCAGGGAGGAATACGCAGTATTTT.

The chain employs TRBV12-3 or TRBV12-4 and TRBJ2-1, with D possibly TRBD2 on 6 matching bases. This CDR3 region has 11 residues. Trimming stripped 10 bases from V and 9 bases from J, with 13 bases between. CDR3 coding DNA: TGTGCCATAAAGGAGGGTTCTGAGCAGTTCTTC. Its protein is CAIKEGSEQFF.

This clonotype occurred many times. The chain is built from TRBV6-2 or TRBV6-3 and TRBJ2-7, with 14 bases aligning to TRBD2. Germline-derived CDR1 and CDR2 are MNHEY and SVGEGT. This CDR3 has 18 amino acids. Unmatched junction bases numbered 7, after V lost 2 bases and J lost 1 base. The CDR3 protein is CASSYRGTSGSQSYEQYF. CDR3 coding DNA: TGTGCCAGCAGTTACCGCGGGACTAGCGGGAGCCAATCCTACGAGCAGTACTTC.